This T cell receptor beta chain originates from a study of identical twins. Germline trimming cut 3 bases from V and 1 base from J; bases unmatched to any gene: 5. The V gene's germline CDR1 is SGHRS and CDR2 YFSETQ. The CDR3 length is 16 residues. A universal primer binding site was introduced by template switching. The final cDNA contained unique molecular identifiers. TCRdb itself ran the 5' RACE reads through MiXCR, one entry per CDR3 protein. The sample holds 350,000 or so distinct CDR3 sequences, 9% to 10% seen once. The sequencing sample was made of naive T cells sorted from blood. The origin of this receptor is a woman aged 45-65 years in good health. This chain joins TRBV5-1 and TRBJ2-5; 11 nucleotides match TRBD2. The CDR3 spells CASSYLAGGPQETQYF. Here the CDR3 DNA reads TGCGCCAGCAGCTATTTAGCGGGAGGGCCCCAAGAGACCCAGTACTTC.